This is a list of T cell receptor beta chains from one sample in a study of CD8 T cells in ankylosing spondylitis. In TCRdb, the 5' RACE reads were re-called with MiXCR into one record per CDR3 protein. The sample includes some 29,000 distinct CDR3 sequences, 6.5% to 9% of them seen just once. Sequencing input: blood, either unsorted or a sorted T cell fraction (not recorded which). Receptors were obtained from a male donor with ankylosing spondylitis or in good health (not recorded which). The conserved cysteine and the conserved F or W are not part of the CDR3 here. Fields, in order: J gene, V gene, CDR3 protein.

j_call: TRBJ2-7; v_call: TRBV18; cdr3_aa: ASSPTGTSSYEQY
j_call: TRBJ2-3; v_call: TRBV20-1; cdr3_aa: SARGTSGRALTDTQY
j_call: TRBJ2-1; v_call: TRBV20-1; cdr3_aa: SAVPGLAGGPERNEQF
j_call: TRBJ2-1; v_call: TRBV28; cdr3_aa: ASSWGTSGEQF
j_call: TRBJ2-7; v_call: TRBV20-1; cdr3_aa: SAREDYEQY
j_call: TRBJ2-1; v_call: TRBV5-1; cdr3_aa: ASSLAAEYNEQF
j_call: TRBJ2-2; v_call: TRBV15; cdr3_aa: ATSRGGRAGTGELF
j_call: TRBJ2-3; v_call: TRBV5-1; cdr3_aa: ASSLGTRDTQY
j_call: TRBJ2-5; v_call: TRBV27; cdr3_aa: ASSLLLSGETQY
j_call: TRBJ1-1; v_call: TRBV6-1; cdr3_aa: ASSSDVRAEAF
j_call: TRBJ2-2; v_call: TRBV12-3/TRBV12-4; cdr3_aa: ASSPGTSHGELF
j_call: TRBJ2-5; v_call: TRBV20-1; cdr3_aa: SASSSGAWYQETQY
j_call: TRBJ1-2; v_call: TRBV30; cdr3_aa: AWSTGRDHGYT
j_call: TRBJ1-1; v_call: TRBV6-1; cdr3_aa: ASRRQGDTEAF
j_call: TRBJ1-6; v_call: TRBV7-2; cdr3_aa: ASSLETGLPPLH
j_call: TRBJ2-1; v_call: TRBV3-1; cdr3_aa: ASSQVREGQSEQF
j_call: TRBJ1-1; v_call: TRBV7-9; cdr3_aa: ASSLGKTGGFAEAF
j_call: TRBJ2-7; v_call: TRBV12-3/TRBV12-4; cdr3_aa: ASSLRGISPEEQY
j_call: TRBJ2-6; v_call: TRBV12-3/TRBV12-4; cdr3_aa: ASMGQAGPSGANVLT
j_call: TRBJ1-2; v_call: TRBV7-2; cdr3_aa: ASRQGAAPNYGYT
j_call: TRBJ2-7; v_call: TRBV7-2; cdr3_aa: ASSIGSMRGLYEQY
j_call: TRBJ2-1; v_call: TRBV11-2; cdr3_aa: ASTQGASYNEQF
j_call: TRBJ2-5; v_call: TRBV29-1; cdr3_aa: SVEPGRTQY
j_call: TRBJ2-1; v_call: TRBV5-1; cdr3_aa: ASSPRADEQF
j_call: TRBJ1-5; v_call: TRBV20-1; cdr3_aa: SASQVRVMVRGADQPQH
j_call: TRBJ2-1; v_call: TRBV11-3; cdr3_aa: ASSSGTSWNEQF
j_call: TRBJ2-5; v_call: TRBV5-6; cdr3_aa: ASSLDAETQY
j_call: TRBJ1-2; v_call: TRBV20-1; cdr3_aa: SATYQDGSLFWGYT
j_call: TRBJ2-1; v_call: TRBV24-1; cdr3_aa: ATSDVEPGRQF
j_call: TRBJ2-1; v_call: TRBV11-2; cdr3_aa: ASSTGISDEQF
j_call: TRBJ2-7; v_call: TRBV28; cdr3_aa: ASRRTGEPYEQY
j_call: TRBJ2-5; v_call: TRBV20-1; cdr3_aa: SAAPGTSGDQETQY
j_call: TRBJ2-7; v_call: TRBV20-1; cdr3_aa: SVSGRPEQY
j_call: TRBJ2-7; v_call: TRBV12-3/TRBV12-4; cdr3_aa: ASSTGVAGSYEQY
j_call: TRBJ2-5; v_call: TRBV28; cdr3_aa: ASSPEETQY
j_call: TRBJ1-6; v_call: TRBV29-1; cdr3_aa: SARTSYNSPLH
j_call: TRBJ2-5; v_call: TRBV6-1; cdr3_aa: ASRRDRVGETQY